Following are 13 T cell receptor beta chains from one sample sequenced in a study of long-term antiretroviral therapy in people with HIV. Researchers report immunoSEQ v3.0 was run at survey level. The repertoire was sequenced with immunoSEQ multiplex PCR; TCRdb's copy has only in-frame clones and lacks some. The sample lists about 7,800 clones; roughly 80% were seen once. This specimen consisted of unsorted PBMCs, obtained less than 2.7 years before starting antiretroviral therapy. The receptors were gathered from a man aged 35-49 years with HIV.

This clone occurred a few times. The chain joins TRBV25-1 to TRBJ2-2, with TRBD1 matching 12 bases. Germline V CDR1 and CDR2: MGHDK, SYGVNS. The CDR3 is 14 amino acids. Losses at the gene ends were 6 bases for V and 6 bases for J; bases not matched to a gene: 2. The CDR3 sequence is CASRGDRGPGELFF. The CDR3, as DNA: TGTGCCAGCAGGGGGGACAGGGGGCCCGGGGAGCTGTTTTTT.

The chain is built from TRBV18 and TRBJ2-7, with TRBD2 identical over 9 bases. Germline V CDR1 and CDR2: KGHSH, LQKENI. The CDR3 is made up of 15 amino acids. The J segment lost 2 bases and the V segment lost 5 bases, leaving 7 bases of the junction unmatched. CDR3 amino acids: CASSELAGFTYEQYF. The CDR3 DNA reads as TGTGCCAGCTCAGAGCTAGCGGGGTTTACCTACGAGCAGTACTTC. Based on the CDR3 plus reference TRBV18 and TRBJ2-7, the full variable domain is NAGVMQNPRHLVRRRGQEARLRCSPMKGHSHVYWYRQLPEEGLKFMVYLQKENIIDESGMPKERFSAEFPKEGPSILRIQQVVRGDSAAYFCASSELAGFTYEQYFGPGTRLTVT.

The genes are TRBV6-5 and TRBJ2-7; D possibly uses TRBD1 or TRBD2 (5 bases each). Germline lookup yields CDR1 MNHEY and CDR2 SVGAGI. V dropped 4 bases and J dropped 5 bases, with 9 bases sitting between them. CDR3 length: 12 residues. The CDR3 DNA is TGTGCCAGCAGTTTGGGACGGGACGAGCAGTACTTC. Protein sequence: CASSLGRDEQYF.

The V call is TRBV2, the J call TRBJ1-1; D gene unclear. The CDR3 loop spans 14 amino acids. Germline lookup yields CDR1 SNHLY and CDR2 FYNNEI. V dropped 2 bases and J dropped 3 bases, with 10 bases sitting between them. The CDR3 nucleotides are TGTGCCAGCAGTGAACTCCGGGCCGACACTGAAGCTTTCTTT. Protein: CASSELRADTEAFF.

As for this clone: Different DNA sequences within this sample yield the same CDR3. The chain has TRBV5-1 and TRBJ2-7; 12 bases are shared with TRBD2. Germline trimming cut 4 bases from V and 6 bases from J; bases unmatched to any gene: 5. The CDR3 runs to 14 residues. CDR1 SGHRS and CDR2 YFSETQ come from the germline V gene. CDR3 sequence: CASSAGLAGFEQYF. The DNA of the CDR3 is TGCGCCAGCAGCGCGGGACTAGCGGGCTTCGAGCAGTACTTC.

The chain employs TRBV28 and TRBJ2-7; 9 positions match TRBD1. Germline lookup yields CDR1 MDHEN and CDR2 SYDVKM. CDR3 length: 16 residues. J lost 6 bases, V lost 3 bases, and 12 bases had no gene match. As DNA, the CDR3 is TGTGCCAGCAGTTTGCTGGACAGGGGATCCCCCGGCGAGCAGTACTTC. This gives the protein CASSLLDRGSPGEQYF. Variable domain in full (rest from reference TRBV28 and TRBJ2-7): DVKVTQSSRYLVKRTGEKVFLECVQDMDHENMFWYRQDPGLGLRLIYFSYDVKMKEKGDIPEGYSVSREKKERFSLILESASTNQTSMYLCASSLLDRGSPGEQYFGPGTRLTVT.

This chain joins TRBV19 and TRBJ2-3; a possible D gene is TRBD2 (5 bases). CDR3 length equals 15 residues. Germline CDR1 LNHDA, CDR2 SQIVND (reference sequence). The germline V and J ends were trimmed by 2 bases and 4 bases, with 13 bases remaining between them. Written as DNA, the CDR3 is TGTGCCAGTAGTATAACCCCACTAGAATCAGATACGCAGTATTTT. Translated: CASSITPLESDTQYF.

This clone has just a few counts. This chain uses TRBV7-9 with TRBJ2-1; the D gene could be TRBD1 or TRBD2 (6 bases each). V lost 5 bases and J lost 9, with 14 bases in between. The CDR3 totals 13 residues. The V gene's germline CDR1 is SEHNR and CDR2 FQNEAQ (reference sequence). CDR3 protein: CASSPWGAGEQFF. In DNA, the CDR3 is TGTGCCAGCAGCCCATGGGGGGCTGGTGAGCAGTTCTTC.

The gene calls are TRBV30 and TRBJ1-2; D is unresolved. Per germline, CDR1 GTSNPN and CDR2 SVGIG (reference sequence). The V gene lost 0 bases and the J gene lost 2 bases, with 10 bases spanning the gap. The CDR3 is made up of 14 amino acids. Here the CDR3 reads CAWSVIGRNYGYTF. The DNA of the CDR3 is TGTGCCTGGAGTGTAATAGGGAGGAACTATGGCTACACCTTC. The complete variable domain, with remaining parts taken from reference TRBV30 and TRBJ1-2, reads SQTIHQWPATLVQPVGSPLSLECTVEGTSNPNLYWYRQAAGRGLQLLFYSVGIGQISSEVPQNLSASRPQDRQFILSSKKLLLSDSGFYLCAWSVIGRNYGYTFGSGTRLTVV.

The rearrangement joins TRBV11-3 to TRBJ2-2; 8 bases align to TRBD2. J was trimmed by 0 bases and V by 1 base; bases with no gene match: 4. The germline V gene has CDR1 SGHNT and CDR2 YENEEA. The CDR3 contains 17 residues. CDR3 DNA: TGTGCCAGCAGCTTAGTTCTTAGCGGGGCGAACACCGGGGAGCTGTTTTTT. Its protein product is CASSLVLSGANTGELFF.

The chain is built from TRBV27 and TRBJ2-1, with D tentatively TRBD1 or TRBD2 (5 bases each). Germline CDR1 and CDR2: MNHEY and SMNVEV (reference sequence). Between the trimmed V and J ends, which lost 5 bases and 5 bases, there was a span of 13 bases. The CDR3 extends over 14 amino acids. The CDR3 region is CASSREGPNNEQFF. CDR3 DNA: TGTGCCAGCAGTCGCGAGGGACCAAACAATGAGCAGTTCTTC.

This chain links TRBV29-1 with TRBJ1-1, with TRBD1 matching over 7 bases. The CDR3 consists of 12 residues. The germline V gene encodes CDR1 SQVTM and CDR2 ANQGSEA. The junction had 6 bases not matched to a gene; V was cut back by 6 bases and J by 5 bases. The CDR3 nucleotides read TGCAGCGTAGGAACAGGGGTTACTGAAGCTTTCTTT. Its translation: CSVGTGVTEAFF.

The chain joins TRBV29-1 to TRBJ2-1, with D uncertain. From germline, CDR1 is SQVTM and CDR2 ANQGSEA. The CDR3 runs 11 residues. The V end lost 5 bases, the J end lost 5 bases, and 7 bases lay between the germline ends. Here the CDR3 reads CSVFGHNEQFF. DNA of the CDR3: TGCAGCGTTTTTGGACACAATGAGCAGTTCTTC.